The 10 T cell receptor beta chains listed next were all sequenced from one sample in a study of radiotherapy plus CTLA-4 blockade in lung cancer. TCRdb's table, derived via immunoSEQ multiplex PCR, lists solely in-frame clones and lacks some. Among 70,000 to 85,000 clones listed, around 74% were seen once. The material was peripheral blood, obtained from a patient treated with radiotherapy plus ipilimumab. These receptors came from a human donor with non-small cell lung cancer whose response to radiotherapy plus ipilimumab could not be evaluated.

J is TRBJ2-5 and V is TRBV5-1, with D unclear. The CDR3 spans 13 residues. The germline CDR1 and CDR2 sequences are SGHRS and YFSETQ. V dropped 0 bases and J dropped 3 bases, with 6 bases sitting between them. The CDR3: CASSLVTEETQYF. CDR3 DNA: TGCGCCAGCAGCTTGGTCACAGAAGAGACCCAGTACTTC.

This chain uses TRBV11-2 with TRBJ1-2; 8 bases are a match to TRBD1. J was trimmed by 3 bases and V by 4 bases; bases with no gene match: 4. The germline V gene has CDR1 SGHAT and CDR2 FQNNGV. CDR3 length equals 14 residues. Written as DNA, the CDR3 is TGTGCCAGCAGCTCTGGACAGGGACACTATGGCTACACCTTC. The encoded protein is CASSSGQGHYGYTF.

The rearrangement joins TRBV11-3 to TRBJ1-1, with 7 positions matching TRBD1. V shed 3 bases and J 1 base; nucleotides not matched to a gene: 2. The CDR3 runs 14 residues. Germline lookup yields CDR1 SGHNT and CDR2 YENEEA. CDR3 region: CASSLGTANTEAFF. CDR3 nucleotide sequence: TGTGCCAGCAGCTTGGGGACAGCGAACACTGAAGCTTTCTTT.

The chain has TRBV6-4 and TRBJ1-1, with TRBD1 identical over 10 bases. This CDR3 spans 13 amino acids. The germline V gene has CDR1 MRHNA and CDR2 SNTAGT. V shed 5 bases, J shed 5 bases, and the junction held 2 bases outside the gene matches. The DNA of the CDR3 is TGTGCCAGCAGTCCGGGACAGGGGACTGAAGCTTTCTTT. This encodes CASSPGQGTEAFF.

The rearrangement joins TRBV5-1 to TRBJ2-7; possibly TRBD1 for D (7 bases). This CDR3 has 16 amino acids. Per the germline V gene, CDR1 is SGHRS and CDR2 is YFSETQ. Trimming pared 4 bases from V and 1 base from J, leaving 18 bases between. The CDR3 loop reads CASSPEGGQRSYEQYF. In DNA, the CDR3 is TGCGCCAGCAGCCCCGAGGGGGGACAGAGGTCCTACGAGCAGTACTTC.

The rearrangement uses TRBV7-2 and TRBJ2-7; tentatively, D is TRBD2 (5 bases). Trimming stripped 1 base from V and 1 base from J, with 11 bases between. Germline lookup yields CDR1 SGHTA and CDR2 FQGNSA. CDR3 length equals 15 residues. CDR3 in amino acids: CASSLGGFISYEQYF. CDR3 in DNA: TGTGCCAGCAGCTTAGGCGGGTTTATTTCCTACGAGCAGTACTTC.

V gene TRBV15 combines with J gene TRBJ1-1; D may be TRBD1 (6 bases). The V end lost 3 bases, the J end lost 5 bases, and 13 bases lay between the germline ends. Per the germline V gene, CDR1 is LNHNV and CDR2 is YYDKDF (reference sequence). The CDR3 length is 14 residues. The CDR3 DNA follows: TGTGCCACCAGCAGGTGGGGGCAGAATACTGAAGCTTTCTTT. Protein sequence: CATSRWGQNTEAFF. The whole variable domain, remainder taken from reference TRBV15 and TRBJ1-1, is DAMVIQNPRYQVTQFGKPVTLSCSQTLNHNVMYWYQQKSSQAPKLLFHYYDKDFNNEADTPDNFQSRRPNTSFCFLDIRSPGLGDTAMYLCATSRWGQNTEAFFGQGTRLTVV.

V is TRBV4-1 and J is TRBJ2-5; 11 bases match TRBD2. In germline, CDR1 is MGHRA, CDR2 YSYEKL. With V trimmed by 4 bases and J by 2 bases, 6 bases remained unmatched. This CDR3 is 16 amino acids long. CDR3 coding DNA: TGCGCCAGCAGCCTCAGACTAGCGGGAATGCAAGAGACCCAGTACTTC. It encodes CASSLRLAGMQETQYF.

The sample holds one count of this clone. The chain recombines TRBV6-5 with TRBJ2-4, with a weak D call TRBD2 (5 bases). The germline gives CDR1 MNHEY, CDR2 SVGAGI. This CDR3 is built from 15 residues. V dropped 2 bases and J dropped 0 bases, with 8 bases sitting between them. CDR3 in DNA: TGTGCCAGCAGTTACGGCGGGTCAGCCAAAAACATTCAGTACTTC. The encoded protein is CASSYGGSAKNIQYF.

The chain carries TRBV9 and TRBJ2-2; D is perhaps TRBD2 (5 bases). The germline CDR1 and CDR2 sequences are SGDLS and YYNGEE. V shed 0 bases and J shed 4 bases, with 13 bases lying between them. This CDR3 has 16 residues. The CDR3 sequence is CASSVALSDVTGELFF. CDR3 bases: TGTGCCAGCAGCGTAGCCCTTAGCGATGTCACCGGGGAGCTGTTTTTT.